This T cell receptor beta chain was obtained from a study of control samples from healthy donors and cancer patients. V lost 7 bases and J lost 4, with 17 bases in between. Germline CDR1 is SGHAT and CDR2 is FQNNGV. The CDR3 covers 16 residues. Produced via immunoSEQ multiplex PCR; TCRdb's table is partial and in-frame only. The repertoire holds approximately 82,000 clones, with roughly 93% as singletons. The material sequenced was PBMCs. This chain links TRBV11-2 with TRBJ1-6, with a tentative D call TRBD1 (5 bases). The TCR comes from a woman between 40 and 55 years old with lung cancer. The CDR3 nucleotides read TGTGCCAGCAAGGGTACAGGAAGGCGTTATAATTCACCCCTCCACTTT. Protein sequence: CASKGTGRRYNSPLHF.